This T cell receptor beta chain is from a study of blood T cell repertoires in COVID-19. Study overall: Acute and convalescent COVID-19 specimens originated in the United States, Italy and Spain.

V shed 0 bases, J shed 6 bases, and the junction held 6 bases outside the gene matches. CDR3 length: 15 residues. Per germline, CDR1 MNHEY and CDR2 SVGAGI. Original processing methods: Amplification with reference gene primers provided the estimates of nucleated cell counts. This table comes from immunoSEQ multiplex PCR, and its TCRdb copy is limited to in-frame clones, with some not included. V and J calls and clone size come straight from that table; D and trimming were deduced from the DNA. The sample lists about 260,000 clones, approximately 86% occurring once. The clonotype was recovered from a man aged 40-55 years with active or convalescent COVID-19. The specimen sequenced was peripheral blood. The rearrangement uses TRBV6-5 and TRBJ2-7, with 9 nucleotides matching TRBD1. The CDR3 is CASSYSGDRVSEQYF. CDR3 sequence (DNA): TGTGCCAGCAGTTACTCGGGGGACAGGGTGAGCGAGCAGTACTTC.